Following are 8 T cell receptor beta chains from one sample sequenced in a study of shared clonotypes between healthy human individuals. Assay used: immunoSEQ multiplex PCR; TCRdb lists only in-frame clones, some missing. The sample lists about 2,500,000 clones, just over 90% occurring once. The sequenced sample was naive CD4+ T cells sorted from blood. Subset in this sample: CD45RA+ positively selected. The receptors were sampled from a man between 18 and 29 years old in good health.

V is TRBV30 and J is TRBJ1-6; no clear D. Trimming cost V 5 bases and J 0 bases, with 17 bases left between them. The CDR3 consists of 17 residues. Germline CDR1 is GTSNPN and CDR2 is SVGIG (reference sequence). The CDR3 DNA sequence: TGTGCCTGGCCTGCTATTTCGTTCCTCTCCTATAATTCACCCCTCCACTTT. It encodes CAWPAISFLSYNSPLHF. The full variable domain, its missing parts supplied by reference TRBV30 and TRBJ1-6, is SQTIHQWPATLVQPVGSPLSLECTVEGTSNPNLYWYRQAAGRGLQLLFYSVGIGQISSEVPQNLSASRPQDRQFILSSKKLLLSDSGFYLCAWPAISFLSYNSPLHFGNGTRLTVT.

This clone was seen more than once but under ten times. The chain carries TRBV28 and TRBJ1-5; 9 positions agree with TRBD1. V shed 5 bases and J 4 bases; nucleotides not matched to a gene: 6. Germline CDR1 is MDHEN and CDR2 is SYDVKM. This CDR3 region has 15 residues. CDR3 nucleotides: TGTGCCAGCAGTGATACAGGGGGCGCGAATCAGCCCCAGCATTTT. Amino acids: CASSDTGGANQPQHF.

The chain links TRBV5-5 to TRBJ1-4, with unresolved D. Germline CDR1 SGHKS, CDR2 YYEKEE (reference sequence). This CDR3 comprises 13 residues. With 1 base removed from V and 5 bases from J, the gap between germline ends came to 6 bases. CDR3: CASSLQGNEKLFF. Here the CDR3 DNA reads TGTGCCAGCAGCTTGCAAGGGAATGAAAAACTGTTTTTT.

The V gene is TRBV28, the J gene TRBJ1-5; perhaps TRBD1 as D (6 bases). Germline lookup yields CDR1 MDHEN and CDR2 SYDVKM. The CDR3 is 20 amino acids. Trimming took 5 bases from V and 6 from J, leaving 32 bases between them. CDR3 loop: CASSPLPRDTLGGSSQPQHF. In DNA form, the CDR3 reads TGTGCCAGCAGTCCCCTCCCCCGGGACACTCTGGGGGGAAGCTCTCAGCCCCAGCATTTT.

The chain combines TRBV7-9 with TRBJ2-7; 11 nucleotides match TRBD2. The CDR3 has 15 residues. V dropped 5 bases and J dropped 2; count of bases not matched to a gene: 5. From germline, CDR1 is SEHNR and CDR2 FQNEAQ (reference sequence). As DNA, the CDR3 is TGTGCCAGCAGCATAGGGACTAGCGGAGCCTACGAGCAGTACTTC. This translates into CASSIGTSGAYEQYF.

This clone has just one count. The sample contains more than one DNA sequence encoding this CDR3. The chain recombines TRBV2 with TRBJ2-5; 9 positions agree with TRBD1. The germline CDR1 and CDR2 sequences are SNHLY and FYNNEI. The CDR3 is made up of 13 amino acids. V lost 4 bases and J lost 3; bases outside the gene matches: 0. The CDR3 sequence is CASSGDREETQYF. The DNA of the CDR3 is TGTGCCAGCAGTGGGGACAGGGAAGAGACCCAGTACTTC.

This chain links TRBV7-2 with TRBJ1-3, with 7 bases identical to TRBD1. The germline gives CDR1 SGHTA, CDR2 FQGNSA. The ends lost 6 bases at V and 0 bases at J; junction bases unmatched: 5. This CDR3 is built from 15 residues. CDR3 in DNA: TGTGCCAGCAGTTCGACAGGGAACTCTGGAAACACCATATATTTT. Translated: CASSSTGNSGNTIYF.

V is TRBV19 and J is TRBJ1-5; the D gene is possibly TRBD1 (5 bases). Germline assignment: CDR1 LNHDA and CDR2 SQIVND (reference sequence). The CDR3 length is 15 residues. V was pared by 2 bases and J by 5 bases, with 13 bases between. CDR3 region: CASSIWGLQDQPQHF. In DNA, the CDR3 is TGTGCCAGTAGTATATGGGGGTTACAGGATCAGCCCCAGCATTTT.